Below, 32 T cell receptor beta chains from the same sample are listed, as sequenced in a study of blood T cell repertoires in COVID-19. The assay was immunoSEQ multiplex PCR, and TCRdb's table has in-frame clones only and misses some. This table holds 20,000 or so clones, roughly 85% found once. Sequences were obtained from peripheral blood. These receptors were obtained from a man older than 75 with acute or convalescent COVID-19.

This chain connects TRBV11-2 to TRBJ1-5; 7 bases map to TRBD1. This CDR3 comprises 15 residues. CDR1 and CDR2 from the germline V gene are SGHAT and FQNNGV. With V trimmed by 3 bases and J by 6 bases, 8 bases remained unmatched. The CDR3 spells CASSLGDRVSQPQHF. In DNA, the CDR3 is TGTGCCAGCAGCTTGGGTGACAGGGTTAGTCAGCCCCAGCATTTT.

The chain employs TRBV9 and TRBJ2-1; 8 bases line up with TRBD2. The CDR3 consists of 17 residues. Germline V lookup: CDR1 SGDLS, CDR2 YYNGEE. V lost 3 bases to trimming and J lost 2 bases; unmatched junction nucleotides: 10. The CDR3 loop is CASSAGGSGGPYNEQFF. In nucleotides, the CDR3 is TGTGCCAGCAGCGCGGGAGGGAGCGGGGGCCCCTACAATGAGCAGTTCTTC.

This clone showed up just once. The gene calls are TRBV3-1 (or the pseudogene TRBV3-2) and TRBJ2-5, with 8 positions matching TRBD2. Per germline, CDR1 LGHDT and CDR2 YNNKEL (reference sequence). This CDR3 comprises 14 residues. V was pared by 4 bases and J by 5 bases, with 6 bases of the junction left unmatched. The CDR3 sequence: CASSLREGQETQYF. DNA for the CDR3: TGTGCCAGCAGCCTCCGGGAGGGCCAGGAGACCCAGTACTTC.

The V and J genes are TRBV6-2 or TRBV6-3 and TRBJ2-7, with D possibly matching TRBD2 (5 bases). With 2 bases removed from V and 5 bases from J, the gap between germline ends came to 19 bases. CDR1 and CDR2 from the germline V gene are MNHEY and SVGEGT. This CDR3 is 16 amino acids long. CDR3 loop: CASSYLSEGVMDEQYF. The DNA for the CDR3 is TGTGCCAGCAGTTACCTTAGCGAGGGAGTGATGGACGAGCAGTACTTC.

CDR3 in amino acids: CASSQGRGYFLPNEQFF. Written as DNA, the CDR3 is TGCGCCAGCAGCCAGGGGCGGGGGTACTTTCTCCCCAATGAGCAGTTCTTC. The chain couples TRBV4-1 to TRBJ2-1, with 7 bases lining up with TRBD2. The CDR3 contains 17 residues. Germline CDR1 and CDR2: MGHRA and YSYEKL. The J segment lost 6 bases and the V segment lost 3 bases, leaving 14 bases of the junction unmatched.

The chain carries TRBV19 and TRBJ1-6; 9 bases align to TRBD1. This CDR3 is built from 15 residues. V shed 3 bases and J 9 bases; nucleotides not matched to a gene: 6. Germline CDR1 and CDR2: LNHDA and SQIVND (reference sequence). The CDR3 region has the DNA TGTGCCAGTAGTATGGGACAGGGTAAAGGTTCACCCCTCCACTTT. Translation: CASSMGQGKGSPLHF. The whole variable domain, filled in from reference TRBV19 and TRBJ1-6, reads DGGITQSPKYLFRKEGQNVTLSCEQNLNHDAMYWYRQDPGQGLRLIYYSQIVNDFQKGDIAEGYSVSREKKESFPLTVTSAQKNPTAFYLCASSMGQGKGSPLHFGNGTRLTVT.

This chain connects TRBV19 to TRBJ1-5, with no clear D. The CDR3 covers 14 residues. Germline V CDR1 and CDR2: LNHDA, SQIVND (reference sequence). With 3 bases removed from V and 6 bases from J, the gap between germline ends came to 12 bases. CDR3 sequence: CASSISGAAQPQHF. The CDR3 DNA reads as TGTGCCAGTAGTATCTCGGGAGCGGCTCAGCCCCAGCATTTT.

CDR3 DNA sequence: TGTGCCAGCACCACGGACAGGGGGCACACCATATATTTT. This gives the protein CASTTDRGHTIYF. The gene calls are TRBV12-3 or TRBV12-4 and TRBJ1-3; 11 nucleotides agree with TRBD1. After removal of 7 bases from V and 8 bases from J, the junction contained 4 bases not matched to a gene. CDR3 length: 13 residues.

The chain employs TRBV6-6 and TRBJ2-1; perhaps TRBD2 as D (7 bases). Trimming cost V 8 bases and J 8 bases, with 22 bases left between them. The CDR3 consists of 15 residues. Germline CDR1 and CDR2: MNHNY and SVGAGI (reference sequence). In nucleotides, the CDR3 is TGTGCCAGCGGGGTCGGGCAGGGGAGGGAAGATGAGCAGTTCTTC. This sequence encodes CASGVGQGREDEQFF.

The chain joins TRBV3-1 (or the pseudogene TRBV3-2) to TRBJ1-1; 8 positions match TRBD1. The germline CDR1 and CDR2 sequences are LGHDT and YNNKEL (reference sequence). J lost 4 bases, V lost 3 bases, and 1 base had no gene match. CDR3 size: 13 residues. CDR3 DNA: TGTGCCAGCAGCCACGGGACAGGCACTGAAGCTTTCTTT. Translating gives CASSHGTGTEAFF.

A few counts support this clone. J is TRBJ2-3 and V is TRBV6-5; TRBD1 aligns across 7 bases. Germline assignment: CDR1 MNHEY and CDR2 SVGAGI. The junction had 7 bases not matched to a gene; V was cut back by 2 bases and J by 5 bases. The CDR3 spans 15 residues. CDR3 loop: CASSYRGQPRDTQYF. The CDR3 DNA follows: TGTGCCAGCAGTTACCGGGGACAGCCCCGAGATACGCAGTATTTT.

J is TRBJ1-2 and V is TRBV6-2 or TRBV6-3; 9 bases are a match to TRBD1. The CDR3 sequence is 17 residues long. CDR1 is MNHEY, CDR2 SVGEGT, per germline. The ends lost 4 bases at V and 4 bases at J; junction bases unmatched: 13. CDR3 in amino acids: CASSSLDRGGFGYGYTF. The CDR3 DNA is TGTGCCAGCAGTTCCCTGGACAGGGGCGGGTTTGGCTATGGCTACACCTTC.

In this sample, this clone turned up a few times. The J gene is TRBJ2-6, the V gene TRBV7-9; D perhaps matches TRBD2 (6 bases). V lost 5 bases to trimming and J lost 4 bases, with 18 bases between them. The CDR3 runs 17 residues. Germline values: CDR1 SEHNR, CDR2 FQNEAQ (reference sequence). The CDR3 region is CASSTSKGVAGANVLTF. The CDR3 DNA sequence: TGTGCCAGCAGCACTAGCAAAGGTGTGGCCGGGGCCAACGTCCTGACTTTC.

This clone was seen only a few times. The chain combines TRBV5-4 with TRBJ1-2, with a weak D call TRBD1 (5 bases). The CDR3 sequence is 14 residues long. Germline V gene sequence: CDR1 SGHNT, CDR2 YYREEE (reference sequence). V was shortened by 1 base and J by 7 bases, with 14 bases between the two germline ends. The CDR3 loop is CASSLRGAYGGYTF. In DNA, the CDR3 is TGTGCCAGCAGCTTGAGGGGCGCATACGGTGGCTACACCTTC.

The chain employs TRBV19 and TRBJ1-5; 7 bases fit TRBD1. V lost 4 bases and J lost 3; bases outside the gene matches: 6. This CDR3 has 15 residues. Germline values: CDR1 LNHDA, CDR2 SQIVND (reference sequence). The CDR3 is CASSTNRGINQPQHF. CDR3 nucleotides: TGTGCCAGTAGTACAAACAGGGGAATCAATCAGCCCCAGCATTTT.

This clone has just a few counts. V gene TRBV4-1 combines with J gene TRBJ2-3, with 7 bases matching TRBD1. The V gene end was trimmed by 5 bases and the J gene end by 2 bases; junction bases not matched to a gene: 10. CDR1 MGHRA and CDR2 YSYEKL come from the germline V gene. The CDR3 is 16 residues long. The CDR3 DNA is TGCGCCAGCAGCAGACAGGGACAAATTAACACAGATACGCAGTATTTT. Protein product: CASSRQGQINTDTQYF.

The J gene is TRBJ2-6, the V gene TRBV7-2, with TRBD2 matching over 7 bases. V was clipped by 5 bases and J by 2 bases; unmatched bases: 3. This CDR3 is 15 amino acids long. Germline assignment: CDR1 SGHTA and CDR2 FQGNSA. In nucleotides, the CDR3 is TGTGCCAGCAGCATTCTAGCGGCTGGGGCCAACGTCCTGACTTTC. Its translation: CASSILAAGANVLTF.

The chain carries TRBV27 and TRBJ1-5, with 10 bases matching TRBD1. The trim removed 7 bases at V and 1 base at J, leaving 22 bases unmatched. The CDR3 runs to 21 residues. The germline CDR1 and CDR2 sequences are MNHEY and SMNVEV (reference sequence). The CDR3 reads CASNLTDRGRCQGESNQPQHF. CDR3 nucleotides: TGTGCCAGCAACCTCACCGACAGGGGGCGATGCCAAGGAGAGAGCAATCAGCCCCAGCATTTT.

The chain has TRBV5-6 and TRBJ2-4; 11 bases match TRBD1. V dropped 5 bases and J dropped 9; count of bases not matched to a gene: 7. CDR3 length: 14 amino acids. Germline V lookup: CDR1 SGHDT, CDR2 YYEEEE. The CDR3 coding sequence is TGTGCCAGCAGTGTGGACAGGGGGCTAGGCATTCAGTACTTC. This codes for CASSVDRGLGIQYF.

This chain connects TRBV19 to TRBJ1-2; 8 bases agree with TRBD1. J was trimmed by 5 bases and V by 11 bases; bases with no gene match: 16. The CDR3 has 15 amino acids. In germline, CDR1 is LNHDA, CDR2 SQIVND (reference sequence). The CDR3, as DNA: TGTGCCGCACGGGGACAGGTTTTGGAGGCGTATGGCTACACCTTC. Protein product: CAARGQVLEAYGYTF.

The chain employs TRBV30 and TRBJ1-1; D gene unclear. The germline V gene encodes CDR1 GTSNPN and CDR2 SVGIG (reference sequence). The length of the CDR3 is 12 residues. Between the trimmed V and J ends, which lost 2 bases and 10 bases, there was a span of 14 bases. The CDR3 sequence: CAWSPGDRRAFF. CDR3 in DNA: TGTGCCTGGAGTCCCGGGGATAGGCGAGCTTTCTTT.

This chain connects TRBV6-2 or TRBV6-3 to TRBJ2-1; 10 bases fit TRBD1. The CDR3 contains 17 residues. With 2 bases clipped from V and 3 bases from J, the junction kept 7 bases outside the gene matches. Germline-derived CDR1 and CDR2 are MNHEY and SVGEGT. As DNA, the CDR3 is TGTGCCAGCAGTTACCTGGGACAGGGGAGTATCTACAATGAGCAGTTCTTC. Translation: CASSYLGQGSIYNEQFF.

V gene TRBV4-2 combines with J gene TRBJ1-3; D is possibly TRBD1 (5 bases). In germline, CDR1 is LGHNA, CDR2 YNFKEQ. V was trimmed by 0 bases and J by 0 bases, leaving 6 bases between them. The CDR3 is made up of 15 amino acids. CDR3 coding DNA: TGTGCCAGCAGCCAAGACAGGGTCTCTGGAAACACCATATATTTT. Translation gives CASSQDRVSGNTIYF.

The CDR3 reads CASSLRAGKSTDTQYF. DNA of the CDR3: TGTGCCAGCAGCTTACGAGCGGGCAAAAGCACAGATACGCAGTATTTT. The chain uses TRBV7-2 and TRBJ2-3; possible D gene TRBD2, 6 bases. The CDR3 totals 16 residues. Germline lookup yields CDR1 SGHTA and CDR2 FQGNSA. V shed 2 bases and J shed 0 bases, with 12 bases lying between them.

This chain uses TRBV20-1 with TRBJ1-2; the D is unclear. Trimming stripped 6 bases from V and 7 bases from J, with 9 bases between. Germline lookup yields CDR1 DFQATT and CDR2 SNEGSKA (reference sequence). The CDR3 sequence is 10 residues long. The CDR3 DNA reads TGCAGTGCCCCCTTAGTTGGCTACACCTTC. The encoded protein is CSAPLVGYTF.

The V and J genes are TRBV3-1 (or the pseudogene TRBV3-2) and TRBJ1-6; D possibly corresponds to TRBD1 (5 bases). This CDR3 spans 14 amino acids. The V gene lost 0 bases and the J gene lost 13 bases, with 13 bases spanning the gap. Germline V gene data show CDR1 as LGHDT and CDR2 as YNNKEL (reference sequence). CDR3: CASSQDGGRAPLHF. The CDR3 DNA sequence: TGTGCCAGCAGCCAAGATGGTGGCAGGGCCCCCCTCCACTTT.

The chain couples TRBV28 to TRBJ2-5, with D maybe TRBD2 (5 bases). The germline V gene encodes CDR1 MDHEN and CDR2 SYDVKM. The CDR3 extends over 15 amino acids. Trimming removed 5 bases at V and 2 bases at J, with 15 bases between. CDR3 DNA: TGTGCCAGCAGTACCCGACTAAGGCCGCAAGAGACCCAGTACTTC. It yields the protein CASSTRLRPQETQYF.

The J gene is TRBJ2-3, the V gene TRBV14; 7 bases are shared with TRBD2. V lost 2 bases and J lost 2; bases outside the gene matches: 7. Germline CDR1 and CDR2: SGHDN and FVKESK. The length of the CDR3 is 16 residues. CDR3 amino acids: CASSQNTGTTTDTQYF. In DNA form, the CDR3 reads TGTGCCAGCAGCCAAAACACCGGGACTACCACAGATACGCAGTATTTT.

The chain is built from TRBV5-6 and TRBJ1-2; D might be TRBD1 (6 bases). The CDR3 runs 15 residues. Germline values: CDR1 SGHDT, CDR2 YYEEEE. Trimming took off 4 bases at V and 8 bases at J, with 21 bases between the two ends. CDR3 region: CASSPDSGGRMGYTF. The CDR3 bases are TGTGCCAGCAGCCCCGACTCGGGGGGGCGCATGGGCTACACCTTC.

The chain is built from TRBV10-3 and TRBJ1-1; tentatively, D is TRBD1 (6 bases). Trimming removed 6 bases at V and 6 bases at J, with 14 bases between. The CDR3 contains 13 residues. Per the germline V gene, CDR1 is ENHRY and CDR2 is SYGVKD. CDR3 DNA sequence: TGTGCCATCAGGGGGCAGGGGCGGTCTGAAGCTTTCTTT. Translated, it gives CAIRGQGRSEAFF.

The chain has TRBV12-3 or TRBV12-4 and TRBJ2-5; D ambiguous. CDR3 length equals 12 residues. V lost 4 bases and J 5 bases, leaving 8 bases between the germline ends. The CDR3 loop reads CASSYGWETQYF. CDR3 nucleotide sequence: TGTGCCAGCAGTTACGGGTGGGAGACCCAGTACTTC.

V and J are TRBV15 and TRBJ1-2; 7 nucleotides agree with TRBD1. Germline assignment: CDR1 LNHNV and CDR2 YYDKDF (reference sequence). This CDR3 has 15 amino acids. Unmatched junction bases numbered 4, after V lost 3 bases and J lost 0 bases. The CDR3 sequence: CATSRVTGTNYGYTF. CDR3 coding DNA: TGTGCCACCAGCAGGGTGACAGGGACTAACTATGGCTACACCTTC.